These 7 T cell receptor beta chains were all obtained from the same sample, sequenced in a study of blood T cell repertoires in COVID-19. Libraries were prepared by immunoSEQ multiplex PCR; TCRdb keeps only in-frame clonotypes and omits some of them. The sample has about 310,000 clones; about 90% are singletons. The sample taken for sequencing was peripheral blood. These receptor sequences come from a woman aged 40 to 49 with COVID-19, enrolled during active disease.

V and J are TRBV10-3 and TRBJ1-1, with D perhaps TRBD1 (5 bases). Germline CDR1 and CDR2: ENHRY and SYGVKD. With 6 bases removed from V and 3 bases from J, the gap between germline ends came to 11 bases. The CDR3 runs 13 residues. This chain's CDR3 is CAIRGRVDTEAFF. The CDR3 DNA reads TGTGCCATCAGAGGCAGGGTGGACACTGAAGCTTTCTTT.

The rearrangement joins TRBV29-1 to TRBJ1-1, with a tentative D call TRBD1 (6 bases). The CDR3 spans 13 residues. Germline CDR1 SQVTM, CDR2 ANQGSEA. V was trimmed by 3 bases and J by 5 bases, leaving 13 bases between them. DNA of the CDR3: TGCAGCGTTGAGTTAGGGGGTTGGACTGAAGCTTTCTTT. It translates to CSVELGGWTEAFF.

Of note for this clone: At the DNA level, this CDR3 is encoded by other sequences in the same sample as well. The rearrangement joins TRBV7-3 to TRBJ2-5; TRBD2 agrees at 8 bases. Germline V gene data show CDR1 as SGHTA and CDR2 as FQGTGA. J lost 5 bases, V lost 1 base, and 3 bases had no gene match. The CDR3 extends over 14 amino acids. Here the CDR3 DNA reads TGTGCCAGCAGCTTAAACGGGGGGGAGGAGACCCAGTACTTC. Encoded protein: CASSLNGGEETQYF.

V gene TRBV7-6 combines with J gene TRBJ2-3; D remains ambiguous. Trimming took 3 bases from V and 0 from J, leaving 16 bases between them. Germline V gene sequence: CDR1 SGHVS, CDR2 FNYEAQ. The length of the CDR3 is 17 residues. The CDR3 DNA reads TGTGCCAGCAGCTTGCCGAAGACATTGACAAGCACAGATACGCAGTATTTT. It yields the protein CASSLPKTLTSTDTQYF.

The genes are TRBV5-8 and TRBJ1-4; D call uncertain. Trimming pared 2 bases from V and 7 bases from J, leaving 12 bases between. This CDR3 is 14 amino acids long. Germline CDR1 and CDR2: SGHTS and YDEGEE. The CDR3 DNA is TGTGCCAGCAGCTTAGGCCAGGCCATTGAAAAACTGTTTTTT. The encoded protein is CASSLGQAIEKLFF.

The chain links TRBV19 to TRBJ2-6, with 9 bases aligning to TRBD2. Losses at the gene ends were 4 bases for V and 0 bases for J; bases not matched to a gene: 4. Germline V lookup: CDR1 LNHDA, CDR2 SQIVND (reference sequence). This CDR3 region has 17 residues. CDR3 in amino acids: CASSTSGGLSGANVLTF. The DNA for the CDR3 is TGTGCCAGTAGTACAAGCGGGGGGCTCTCTGGGGCCAACGTCCTGACTTTC.

V gene TRBV28 combines with J gene TRBJ1-2; 9 bases are shared with TRBD1. This CDR3 has 17 amino acids. Germline values: CDR1 MDHEN, CDR2 SYDVKM. V lost 2 bases, J lost 4 bases, and 11 bases stayed unmatched. CDR3 sequence reads: CASSLRATGQGTYGYTF. The CDR3 DNA follows: TGTGCCAGCAGTTTACGGGCTACGGGACAGGGTACCTATGGCTACACCTTC.